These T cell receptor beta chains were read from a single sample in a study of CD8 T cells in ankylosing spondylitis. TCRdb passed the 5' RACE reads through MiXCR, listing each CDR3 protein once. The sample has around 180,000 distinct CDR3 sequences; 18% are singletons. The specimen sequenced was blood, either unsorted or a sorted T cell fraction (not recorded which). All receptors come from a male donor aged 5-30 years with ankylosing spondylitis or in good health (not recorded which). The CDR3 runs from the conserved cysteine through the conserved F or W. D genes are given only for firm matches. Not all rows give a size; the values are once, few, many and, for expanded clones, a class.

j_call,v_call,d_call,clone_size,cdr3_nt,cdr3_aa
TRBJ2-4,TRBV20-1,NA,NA,TGCAGTGCTAGAGATGGGCACGTTCGGAGCATTCAGTACTTC,CSARDGHVRSIQYF
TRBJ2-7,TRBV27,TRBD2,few,TGTGCCAGCAGTTTACTAGCGGGTCATACCTACGAGCAGTACTTC,CASSLLAGHTYEQYF
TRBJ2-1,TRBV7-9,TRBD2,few,TGTGCCAGCAGCTCAACGACTAGCGGGACTTCTTACAATGAGCAGTTCTTC,CASSSTTSGTSYNEQFF
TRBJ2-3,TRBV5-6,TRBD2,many,TGTGCCAGCAACCCTAGGACTAGCAGGTCAGATACGCAGTATTTT,CASNPRTSRSDTQYF
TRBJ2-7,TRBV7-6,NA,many,TGTGCCAGCAGCTTATTTTGGGGGGTGGAGTACGAGCAGTACTTC,CASSLFWGVEYEQYF
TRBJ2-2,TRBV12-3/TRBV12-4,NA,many,TGTGCCAGCAGTTTAGCGGGTACCGGGGAGCTGTTTTTT,CASSLAGTGELFF
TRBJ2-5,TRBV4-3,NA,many,TGCGCCAGCAGCCAAAAGGAACTCCGGGAAAACGTCGAGACCCAGTACTTC,CASSQKELRENVETQYF
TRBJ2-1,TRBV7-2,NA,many,TGTGCCAGCAGCTTAGCGCTAGATCCCTACAATGAGCAGTTCTTC,CASSLALDPYNEQFF
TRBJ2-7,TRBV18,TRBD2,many,TGTGCCAGCTCACCCGGATCAGGGACTAGCGGGAGCTTTTACGAGCAGTACTTC,CASSPGSGTSGSFYEQYF
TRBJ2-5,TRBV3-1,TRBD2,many,TGTGCCAGCAGCCGTTTAGCGGGACCTCAAGAGACCCAGTACTTC,CASSRLAGPQETQYF
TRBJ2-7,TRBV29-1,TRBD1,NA,TGCAGCGTTGAAGCGACAGGGGCCCACGAGCAGTACTTC,CSVEATGAHEQYF
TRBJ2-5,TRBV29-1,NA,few,TGCAGCGTTGTGGACCAGACAGAGACCCAGTACTTC,CSVVDQTETQYF
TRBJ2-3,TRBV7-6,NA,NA,TGTGCCAGCAGCCCCCGGGGCACGGGGTTCACAGATACGCAGTATTTT,CASSPRGTGFTDTQYF
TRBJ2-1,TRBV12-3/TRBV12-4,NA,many,NA,CASSFGAGRALRNEQFF
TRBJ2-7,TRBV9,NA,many,TGTGCCAGCAGCGTTGGGACGTTCGACTACGAGCAGTACTTC,CASSVGTFDYEQYF
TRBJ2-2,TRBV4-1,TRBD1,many,TGCGCCAGCAGCCAAGCTCTAGGGGTCCTGGACAGGGACACCGGGGAGCTGTTTTTT,CASSQALGVLDRDTGELFF